This TCR beta chain was documented in a study of T cell repertoires in cytomegalovirus infection (dated 2019 in TCRdb). Background for the entire study: The peptide stimulations were aimed at well-studied HLA-B-restricted epitopes as well as recently identified HLA-C-restricted CMV epitopes, whose presentation resists viral immunomodulation. The HLA type of each donor mattered for the analysis, because public TCR beta signatures pointed to carriage of CMV infection along with the matching HLA type.

For this clonotype: This receptor's antigen is unknown. The record has no base qualities; no much larger clone is one base away.

The full study reports these points: In the ex vivo response, HLA-C-restricted CMV-specific TCR beta clonotypes were dominant, and in two of eight donors the single most frequent clonotype came from this HLA-C-restricted group. In both this cohort and an independent roughly 400-donor cohort, the cumulative frequency of public TCR beta family members distinguished carriers of CMV infection plus the relevant HLA type.

Sequenced using an Illumina HiSeq 1500. The public reads were reanalyzed by TCRdb: fastp trimming at Q25, MiXCR alignment, in-frame beta chains only. CDR3 protein sequences are deduplicated, and each keeps its most common genes and DNA. A total of about 570,000 distinct CDR3 sequences appear in this sample, 40% of them only once. Together, the top ten hold around 46% of the sample. The CDR3 contains 13 residues, cysteine and phenylalanine counted. CDR3 DNA only is kept here, 39 bases in frame from base 1. Cut back by 3 bases and 0 bases, the V and J ends lie 9 bases apart. According to the germline V gene, CDR1 reads SQVTM and CDR2 reads ANQGSEA. The treatment or condition label, as the study defines it: in vitro stimulation with specific CMV peptide epitopes to enrich CMV-specific T cells.

This clonotype was sampled from a human donor in good health (CMV status not recorded). Some clones in this sample may be carry-over from other donors' samples. This specimen consisted of cultured PBMCs, obtained from culture after CMV antigen stimulation. Recombination joined TRBV29-1 with TRBJ2-7; the D gene lacks a confident call. The CDR3 region has the sequence CSVDGAYSYEQYF. The DNA sequence is given as TGCAGCGTTGACGGAGCATACTCCTACGAGCAGTACTTC.